Included here is one T cell receptor (beta chain) sequence, with context. The antigen is not known. The source of the sample is a study of cytomegalovirus exposure and HLA in healthy donors. Study results and limitations: As a later analysis showed, a missense DCLRE1C variant was linked to trimming of TCR beta V- and J-genes. Later, an analysis showed that TCR beta chains associated with HLA were more clonally expanded than others that were equally common. Sequencing likely produced, as an artifact, a cluster of highly shared sequence variants.

Both 60 Vbeta primers and 13 Jbeta primers went into the PCR. The protocol was immunoSEQ multiplex PCR, while the TCRdb copy is restricted to in-frame clones and leaves out a portion. The listing contains tens of thousands of clones. The germline V gene encodes CDR1 MNHEY and CDR2 SMNVEV (reference sequence). CDR3 length equals 18 residues. The J segment lost 7 bases and the V segment lost 8 bases, leaving 19 bases of the junction unmatched. Sequencing was performed on PBMCs. This TCR derives from a woman aged 60-75 years in good health and CMV-seropositive. V and J are TRBV27 and TRBJ1-4, with 10 bases aligning to TRBD1. The CDR3 region has the DNA TGTGCCAGCGGCTCAGACAGGGGGCGAACGTTGGCTAGTGAAAAACTGTTTTTT. This codes for CASGSDRGRTLASEKLFF.